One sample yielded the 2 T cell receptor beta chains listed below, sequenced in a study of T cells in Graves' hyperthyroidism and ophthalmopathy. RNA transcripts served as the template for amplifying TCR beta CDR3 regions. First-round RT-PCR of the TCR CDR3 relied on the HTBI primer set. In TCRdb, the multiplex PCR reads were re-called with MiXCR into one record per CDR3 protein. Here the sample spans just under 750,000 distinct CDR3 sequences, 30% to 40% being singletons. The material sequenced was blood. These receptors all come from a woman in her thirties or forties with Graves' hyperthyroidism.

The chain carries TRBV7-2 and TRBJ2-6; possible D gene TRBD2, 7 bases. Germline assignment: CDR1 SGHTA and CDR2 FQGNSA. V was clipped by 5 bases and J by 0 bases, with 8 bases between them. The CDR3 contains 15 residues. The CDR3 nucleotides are TGTGCCAGCAGCCGGGGGGCCTCTGGGGCCAACGTCCTGACTTTC. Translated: CASSRGASGANVLTF.

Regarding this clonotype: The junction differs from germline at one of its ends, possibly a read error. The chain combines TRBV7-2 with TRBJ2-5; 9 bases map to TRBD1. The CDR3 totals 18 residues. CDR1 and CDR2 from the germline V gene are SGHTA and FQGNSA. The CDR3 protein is CASSLPTRTGVDQEAQYF. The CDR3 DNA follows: TGTGCCAGCAGCTTGCCGACCCGGACAGGGGTTGATCAAGAGGCCCAGTACTTC.